One and the same sample provided the 21 T cell receptor beta chains below, sequenced in a study of blood T cell repertoires in COVID-19. Only in-frame clones appear in the TCRdb table, and some are missing; sequencing was by immunoSEQ multiplex PCR. The table lists around 340,000 clones, almost 90% of them singletons. The sequenced sample was PBMCs or T cells enriched from blood (not recorded which). The receptors were gathered from a woman aged 25 to 45 who had been exposed to COVID-19.

The chain uses TRBV14 and TRBJ2-3, with D tentatively TRBD2 (6 bases). CDR3 length: 15 amino acids. Germline V gene sequence: CDR1 SGHDN, CDR2 FVKESK. Trimming shortened V by 2 bases and J by 6 bases, and 15 bases separated the two germline ends. CDR3 sequence (DNA): TGTGCCAGCAGCCAACCGGGACTCCCAGGGGATACGCAGTATTTT. It yields the protein CASSQPGLPGDTQYF.

This chain uses TRBV2 with TRBJ2-1, with 14 positions matching TRBD2. The CDR3 consists of 17 residues. CDR1 and CDR2 (germline): SNHLY, FYNNEI. J lost 8 bases, V lost 4 bases, and 10 bases had no gene match. This CDR3 reads CASSVGTSGRTVDEQFF. In DNA form, the CDR3 reads TGTGCCAGCAGTGTAGGGACTAGCGGGAGAACGGTCGATGAGCAGTTCTTC.

This clone was seen once. The chain recombines TRBV10-1 with TRBJ2-7, with D maybe TRBD1 (6 bases). The CDR3 consists of 17 residues. V was trimmed by 5 bases and J by 0 bases, leaving 20 bases between them. Germline CDR1 WNHNN, CDR2 SYGVQD (reference sequence). CDR3 residues: CASSPTQGISSSYEQYF. The CDR3 DNA is TGCGCCAGCAGTCCTACCCAGGGGATATCGAGCTCCTACGAGCAGTACTTC.

The V and J genes are TRBV5-4 and TRBJ2-5, with D maybe TRBD2 (5 bases). The V end was cut by 0 bases, the J end by 2 bases, with 11 bases between. Germline lookup yields CDR1 SGHNT and CDR2 YYREEE (reference sequence). This CDR3 region has 15 residues. The CDR3 bases are TGTGCCAGCAGCTTGGATTTGACTACTCAAGAGACCCAGTACTTC. It encodes CASSLDLTTQETQYF. Full variable domain (missing parts from reference TRBV5-4 and TRBJ2-5): ETGVTQSPTHLIKTRGQQVTLRCSSQSGHNTVSWYQQALGQGPQFIFQYYREEENGRGNFPPRFSGLQFPNYSSELNVNALELDDSALYLCASSLDLTTQETQYFGPGTRLLVL.

DNA of the CDR3: TGTGCCAGCAGCCAAGGGTACAGGGGTAGTTCCACCGGGGAGCTGTTTTTT. Encoded protein: CASSQGYRGSSTGELFF. V usage is TRBV14 and J usage is TRBJ2-2, with TRBD1 identical over 7 bases. CDR3 length equals 17 residues. V trimming: 1 base; J trimming: 4 bases; junction bases outside the gene matches: 9. Germline V gene sequence: CDR1 SGHDN, CDR2 FVKESK.

The genes are TRBV2 and TRBJ2-1; D gene uncertain. Germline assignment: CDR1 SNHLY and CDR2 FYNNEI. CDR3 length: 14 residues. Between the trimmed V and J ends, which lost 3 bases and 4 bases, there was a span of 10 bases. The CDR3 region has the DNA TGTGCCAGCAGTGATTCGCAGGTTTACAATGAGCAGTTCTTC. This codes for CASSDSQVYNEQFF. Together with reference TRBV2 and TRBJ2-1, the CDR3 gives the full variable domain: EPEVTQTPSHQVTQMGQEVILRCVPISNHLYFYWYRQILGQKVEFLVSFYNNEISEKSEIFDDQFSVERPDGSNFTLKIRSTKLEDSAMYFCASSDSQVYNEQFFGPGTRLTVL.

Remarks on this clone: This specimen includes other DNA sequences encoding the same CDR3. The CDR3 spells CASSHSYEQYF. Here the CDR3 DNA reads TGTGCCAGCAGCCATTCCTACGAGCAGTACTTC. This chain links TRBV12-3 or TRBV12-4 with TRBJ2-7; D gene unclear. The CDR3 runs to 11 residues. V lost 6 bases and J 1 base, leaving 4 bases between the germline ends.

The chain carries TRBV10-2 and TRBJ2-2, with 9 bases lining up with TRBD2. There are 15 residues in the CDR3. Germline trimming cut 6 bases from V and 6 bases from J; bases unmatched to any gene: 8. Germline CDR1 reads WSHSY; CDR2 reads SAAADI. The DNA of the CDR3 is TGCGCCAGCAGCCTGGCGGGAGGGCGAGCCGGGGAGCTGTTTTTT. It encodes CASSLAGGRAGELFF.

This clone was seen just once. V and J are TRBV5-1 and TRBJ2-7; 12 nucleotides align to TRBD2. CDR1 and CDR2 from the germline V gene are SGHRS and YFSETQ. V dropped 0 bases and J dropped 4; count of bases not matched to a gene: 2. CDR3 size: 15 residues. The DNA of the CDR3 is TGCGCCAGCAGCTTGGTGCTAGCGGGAGGGTACGAGCAGTACTTC. Translation gives CASSLVLAGGYEQYF.

This clone was observed a single time. The genes are TRBV12-3 or TRBV12-4 and TRBJ2-7; tentatively, D is TRBD1 (6 bases). V was clipped by 6 bases and J by 7 bases, with 13 bases between them. This CDR3 is built from 12 residues. CDR3 coding DNA: TGTGCCAGCAGATTGGGGGCGCGGGAGCAGTACTTC. Translation: CASRLGAREQYF.

The V gene is TRBV28, the J gene TRBJ2-7; 9 positions agree with TRBD1. Germline trimming cut 4 bases from V and 13 bases from J; bases unmatched to any gene: 17. This CDR3 has 15 residues. Germline CDR1 MDHEN, CDR2 SYDVKM. The DNA of the CDR3 is TGTGCCAGCAGTTCGTGGGACAGGGACAAGCGGCTCGCCTACTTC. This encodes CASSSWDRDKRLAYF.

The rearrangement joins TRBV7-3 to TRBJ2-7; possible D gene TRBD1, 6 bases. Between the trimmed V and J ends, which lost 3 bases and 6 bases, there was a span of 15 bases. Germline CDR1 reads SGHTA; CDR2 reads FQGTGA. This CDR3 region has 14 residues. The CDR3, as DNA: TGTGCCAGCAGCTTCTCTTCTGGGGGCAGCGAGCAGTACTTC. Encoded protein: CASSFSSGGSEQYF. Drawing the rest from reference TRBV7-3 and TRBJ2-7, the complete variable domain is GAGVSQTPSNKVTEKGKYVELRCDPISGHTALYWYRQSLGQGPEFLIYFQGTGAADDSGLPNDRFFAVRPEGSVSTLKIQRTERGDSAVYLCASSFSSGGSEQYFGPGTRLTVT.

The chain uses TRBV30 and TRBJ1-1; TRBD1 agrees at 7 bases. Germline loops: CDR1 GTSNPN, CDR2 SVGIG (reference sequence). The CDR3 extends over 12 amino acids. With V trimmed by 6 bases and J by 2 bases, 3 bases remained unmatched. CDR3 nucleotides: TGTGCCTGCAGGGGGATCAACACTGAAGCTTTCTTT. Amino acid sequence: CACRGINTEAFF.

J is TRBJ1-1 and V is TRBV6-5; D possibly corresponds to TRBD1 (5 bases). Germline V gene sequence: CDR1 MNHEY, CDR2 SVGAGI. The CDR3 sequence is 13 residues long. Trimming left V 6 bases short and J 0 bases short, with 8 bases between. CDR3 DNA: TGTGCCAGCAGAGGGGCCTTGAACACTGAAGCTTTCTTT. Translation gives CASRGALNTEAFF.

The V and J genes are TRBV6-5 and TRBJ1-1; D is perhaps TRBD1 (5 bases). The CDR3 is made up of 14 amino acids. Germline CDR1 is MNHEY and CDR2 is SVGAGI. Trimming cost V 2 bases and J 4 bases, with 11 bases left between them. CDR3 coding DNA: TGTGCCAGCAGTTACAAGGGGTACGGCACTGAAGCTTTCTTT. It is translated as CASSYKGYGTEAFF.

This chain joins TRBV5-1 and TRBJ2-7; D perhaps matches TRBD1 (6 bases). Between the trimmed V and J ends, which lost 4 bases and 2 bases, there was a span of 13 bases. The CDR3 contains 14 residues. The V gene's germline CDR1 is SGHRS and CDR2 YFSETQ. CDR3 nucleotide sequence: TGCGCCAGCAGCCCAGGGACAACCCCCTACGAGCAGTACTTC. The encoded protein is CASSPGTTPYEQYF.

The V call is TRBV15, the J call TRBJ1-2, with a possible D match to TRBD1 (5 bases). In germline, CDR1 is LNHNV, CDR2 YYDKDF (reference sequence). Trimming stripped 6 bases from V and 8 bases from J, with 19 bases between. CDR3 length: 14 residues. The CDR3 nucleotides are TGTGCCACCAGAAGCGACAGTGCGCTGTGGGGCTACACCTTC. This gives the protein CATRSDSALWGYTF.

The V and J genes are TRBV6-5 and TRBJ2-7, with D uncertain. This CDR3 is 12 amino acids long. Germline V gene sequence: CDR1 MNHEY, CDR2 SVGAGI. The germline V and J ends were trimmed by 2 bases and 2 bases, with 4 bases remaining between them. The CDR3 DNA follows: TGTGCCAGCAGTTACACACCCTACGAGCAGTACTTC. Translation: CASSYTPYEQYF.

This clone has only one observation. The V and J genes are TRBV29-1 and TRBJ2-5, with 12 bases lining up with TRBD2. J was trimmed by 5 bases and V by 4 bases; bases with no gene match: 8. Germline CDR1 SQVTM, CDR2 ANQGSEA. CDR3 length equals 15 residues. The CDR3 sequence: CSVVPSGRVGETQYF. The CDR3 bases are TGCAGCGTTGTCCCTAGCGGGAGGGTCGGGGAGACCCAGTACTTC.

This chain uses TRBV3-1 (or the pseudogene TRBV3-2) with TRBJ2-5; unclear D gene. This CDR3 comprises 14 residues. The V gene's germline CDR1 is LGHDT and CDR2 YNNKEL (reference sequence). Between the trimmed V and J ends, which lost 7 bases and 1 base, there was a span of 13 bases. The CDR3 DNA follows: TGTGCCAGCATGGTAAGATCGGGCCAAGAGACCCAGTACTTC. It translates to CASMVRSGQETQYF.

The V gene is TRBV5-1, the J gene TRBJ1-2, with TRBD1 matching over 8 bases. The CDR3 covers 14 residues. The junction had 6 bases not matched to a gene; V was cut back by 0 bases and J by 8 bases. The germline CDR1 and CDR2 sequences are SGHRS and YFSETQ. This chain's CDR3 is CASSLDAGGGGYTF. CDR3 bases: TGCGCCAGCAGCTTGGACGCAGGGGGCGGAGGCTACACCTTC.